These 20 T cell receptor beta chains originate from one sample sequenced in a study of blood T cell repertoires in COVID-19. The repertoire was sequenced with immunoSEQ multiplex PCR; TCRdb's copy has only in-frame clones and lacks some. Of tens of thousands of clones listed, about 70% are singletons. Source material: peripheral blood. These receptors came from a woman in her sixties or seventies in a cohort sampled during active or convalescent COVID-19.

This clone came up a few times. This chain links TRBV7-6 with TRBJ2-7; weak D call: TRBD1 (6 bases). This CDR3 has 12 residues. Germline loops: CDR1 SGHVS, CDR2 FNYEAQ. Trimming shortened V by 7 bases and J by 1 base, and 8 bases separated the two germline ends. The CDR3 reads CASIGQSYEQYF. The CDR3 DNA sequence: TGTGCCAGCATTGGACAGTCCTACGAGCAGTACTTC.

This sequence joins TRBV2 and TRBJ2-3; 10 bases are a match to TRBD2. Germline assignment: CDR1 SNHLY and CDR2 FYNNEI. The CDR3 sequence is 16 residues long. The V gene end was trimmed by 3 bases and the J gene end by 5 bases; junction bases not matched to a gene: 8. The CDR3: CASSDRERGGVDTQYF. CDR3 DNA: TGTGCCAGCAGTGATAGGGAGCGGGGGGGGGTAGATACGCAGTATTTT.

The rearrangement uses TRBV24-1 and TRBJ1-5; 11 nucleotides match TRBD1. The J segment lost 4 bases and the V segment lost 3 bases, leaving 1 base of the junction unmatched. The CDR3 totals 15 residues. CDR1 is KGHDR, CDR2 SFDVKD, per germline. DNA for the CDR3: TGTGCCACCAGTGATGGACAGGGGGCAAATCAGCCCCAGCATTTT. This codes for CATSDGQGANQPQHF.

The chain employs TRBV4-3 and TRBJ1-3; perhaps TRBD1 as D (5 bases). CDR1 is LGHNA, CDR2 YSLEER, per germline. CDR3 length equals 16 residues. Trimming cost V 1 base and J 4 bases, with 14 bases left between them. The CDR3 protein is CASSQGDRTVGNTIYF. CDR3 bases: TGCGCCAGCAGCCAAGGAGACAGAACGGTCGGAAACACCATATATTTT.

Only a few counts were recorded for this clone. The gene calls are TRBV5-6 and TRBJ2-7; TRBD2 aligns across 8 bases. Unmatched junction bases numbered 7, after V lost 3 bases and J lost 2 bases. CDR1 and CDR2 from the germline V gene are SGHDT and YYEEEE. CDR3 length equals 15 residues. In nucleotides, the CDR3 is TGTGCCAGCAGCTCCCTAGCGGGCCTCACCTACGAGCAGTACTTC. Translation: CASSSLAGLTYEQYF.

The genes are TRBV6-5 and TRBJ1-1; D remains ambiguous. Trimming left V 4 bases short and J 1 base short, with 7 bases between. Germline V gene lookup returns CDR1 MNHEY and CDR2 SVGAGI. The CDR3 loop spans 13 amino acids. In DNA, the CDR3 is TGTGCCAGCAGTTCGACACAGAACACTGAAGCTTTCTTT. Translated, it gives CASSSTQNTEAFF.

The J gene is TRBJ1-6, the V gene TRBV10-1; 9 nucleotides match TRBD1. The V segment lost 2 bases and the J segment 12 bases; nucleotides outside the gene matches: 8. The CDR3 runs 15 residues. CDR1 and CDR2 from the germline V gene are WNHNN and SYGVQD (reference sequence). The CDR3 coding sequence is TGCGCCAGCAGTGAGCCTTGGGACAGGGTGGGACCCCTCCACTTT. Amino acid sequence: CASSEPWDRVGPLHF.

J is TRBJ2-1 and V is TRBV5-4; 8 bases agree with TRBD2. CDR3 length: 15 amino acids. Trimming took 1 base from V and 7 from J; bases not matched to a gene: 7. The germline V gene has CDR1 SGHNT and CDR2 YYREEE (reference sequence). This chain's CDR3 is CASSLPGGASNEQFF. CDR3 sequence (DNA): TGTGCCAGCAGCTTGCCCGGGGGGGCATCGAATGAGCAGTTCTTC.

On this clone: Since a much larger clone is just one base distant, this may be a read error. The chain joins TRBV5-1 to TRBJ1-2; 12 positions agree with TRBD1. The CDR3 length is 15 residues. Germline V gives CDR1 SGHRS, CDR2 YFSETQ. V shed 3 bases, J shed 9 bases, and the junction held 9 bases outside the gene matches. CDR3 bases: TGCGCCAGCAGCTCCTCCGGGACAGGGGGCCGAAGCTACACCTTC. Amino acids: CASSSSGTGGRSYTF.

This clone was counted many times. This chain uses TRBV4-3 with TRBJ2-7; TRBD2 aligns across 10 bases. The CDR3 spans 16 residues. The ends lost 1 base at V and 3 bases at J; junction bases unmatched: 6. Per germline, CDR1 LGHNA and CDR2 YSLEER. CDR3: CASSQGLAGVNYEQYF. CDR3 sequence (DNA): TGCGCCAGCAGCCAAGGGCTAGCGGGGGTCAACTACGAGCAGTACTTC.

This rearrangement joins TRBV7-2 to TRBJ2-3; maybe TRBD2 (6 bases). The CDR3 has 16 residues. Trimming removed 2 bases from V and 1 base from J, with 13 bases in between. CDR1 and CDR2 from the germline V gene are SGHTA and FQGNSA. The CDR3 sequence is CASSLKDYHGTDTQYF. The CDR3 bases are TGTGCCAGCAGCTTAAAGGACTATCATGGCACAGATACGCAGTATTTT.

This clone has only a few counts. The J gene is TRBJ1-6, the V gene TRBV18; TRBD1 aligns across 10 bases. After removal of 3 bases from V and 5 bases from J, the junction contained 1 base not matched to a gene. The CDR3 is 15 residues long. CDR1 is KGHSH, CDR2 LQKENI, per germline. CDR3 region: CASSPGTGDNSPLHF. In DNA, the CDR3 is TGTGCCAGCTCACCCGGGACAGGGGATAATTCACCCCTCCACTTT.

V and J are TRBV2 and TRBJ1-2; TRBD1 might be the D (6 bases). This CDR3 contains 17 residues. V gave up 4 bases and J gave up 4 bases, with 22 bases separating them. The germline CDR1 and CDR2 sequences are SNHLY and FYNNEI. The CDR3 here is CASSANQFRTDPYGYTF. In DNA form, the CDR3 reads TGTGCCAGCAGTGCAAACCAATTTCGGACAGACCCCTATGGCTACACCTTC.

The V gene is TRBV28, the J gene TRBJ2-5, with D possibly matching TRBD2 (7 bases). The germline V gene has CDR1 MDHEN and CDR2 SYDVKM. V lost 6 bases to trimming and J lost 1 base, with 18 bases between them. This CDR3 has 16 amino acids. The CDR3 nucleotides read TGTGCCAGCAGCCTCGACCGGGGGGCCTCCCAAGAGACCCAGTACTTC. As protein: CASSLDRGASQETQYF.

This clone was seen a handful of times. The rearrangement joins TRBV15 to TRBJ2-2, with D maybe TRBD2 (6 bases). Germline V lookup: CDR1 LNHNV, CDR2 YYDKDF (reference sequence). The CDR3 is 15 residues long. Trimming removed 1 base at V and 7 bases at J, with 13 bases between. The CDR3 sequence is CATSRGGDLDGELFF. In DNA, the CDR3 is TGTGCCACCAGCAGAGGCGGGGATTTGGACGGGGAGCTGTTTTTT.

The V gene is TRBV11-2, the J gene TRBJ2-2; 12 bases are shared with TRBD1. Germline V gene lookup returns CDR1 SGHAT and CDR2 FQNNGV. The V segment lost 5 bases and the J segment 4 bases; nucleotides outside the gene matches: 5. The CDR3 spans 16 residues. CDR3 region: CASSPTGQGATGELFF. CDR3 DNA: TGTGCCAGCAGCCCAACGGGACAGGGGGCCACCGGGGAGCTGTTTTTT.

This chain joins TRBV30 and TRBJ1-1, with D possibly matching TRBD1 (5 bases). The germline V and J ends were trimmed by 2 bases and 4 bases, with 11 bases remaining between them. The length of the CDR3 is 13 residues. The germline V gene has CDR1 GTSNPN and CDR2 SVGIG (reference sequence). The CDR3 protein is CAWSRRGSTEAFF. The CDR3 DNA sequence: TGTGCCTGGAGTAGGAGGGGCAGCACTGAAGCTTTCTTT.

The CDR3 sequence is CASSLDRGNSPLHF. The CDR3, as DNA: TGTGCCAGCAGTCTTGACCGCGGGAATTCACCCCTCCACTTT. The chain employs TRBV6-6 and TRBJ1-6; D gene uncertain. V lost 5 bases, J lost 7 bases, and 12 bases lay in between. Germline V gene data show CDR1 as MNHNY and CDR2 as SVGAGI (reference sequence). The CDR3 runs 14 residues.

This clone has more than one count but fewer than ten. The chain has TRBV10-3 and TRBJ1-1, with 7 bases aligning to TRBD1. CDR3 length: 14 residues. The V and J ends lost 4 bases and 4 bases, in that order; junction bases with no gene match: 6. Looked up from germline, CDR1 is ENHRY and CDR2 is SYGVKD. DNA of the CDR3: TGTGCCATCAGTGGGACGGACAGGTCCACTGAAGCTTTCTTT. Amino acids: CAISGTDRSTEAFF.

This clone has just a few counts. The V call is TRBV7-9, the J call TRBJ1-2; no clear D gene. This CDR3 contains 12 residues. Germline CDR1 is SEHNR and CDR2 is FQNEAQ (reference sequence). Between the trimmed V and J ends, which lost 3 bases and 6 bases, there was a span of 8 bases. This CDR3 is CASSLSGNGYTF. The CDR3 bases are TGTGCCAGCAGCTTGTCGGGGAATGGCTACACCTTC.